The rows below give T cell receptor beta chains drawn from one sample of a study of shared clonotypes between healthy human individuals. Using immunoSEQ multiplex PCR, the repertoire was profiled, and TCRdb retains in-frame clones only, with some absent. The repertoire holds hundreds of thousands of clones, about 91% seen once, with 24% in the top ten. Sequencing was performed on naive CD8+ T cells sorted from blood. The receptors originated from a man under 40 in good health. The CDR3 runs from the conserved cysteine through the conserved F or W. Each record gives: clone size, V gene, J gene, D gene, CDR3 DNA, CDR3 protein. D genes are given only for firm matches. Not all rows give a size; the values are once, few, many and, for expanded clones, a class.

NA	TRBV9	TRBJ2-3	NA	TGTGCCAGCAGCCCAAGCAATTTT	CASSPSNF
NA	TRBV5-1	TRBJ2-3	NA	TGCGCCAGCAGCCTTAGAGGCACAGATACGCAGTATTTT	CASSLRGTDTQYF
NA	TRBV27	TRBJ2-1	NA	TGTGCCAGCAGTTTATTGTCGCGCGAGGTGGAGCAGTTCTTC	CASSLLSREVEQFF
NA	TRBV7-2	TRBJ1-1	NA	TGTGCCAGCAGCCCGCGGACCACTGAAGCTTTCTTT	CASSPRTTEAFF
once	TRBV4-1	TRBJ2-7	NA	TGCGCCAGCAGCCAAGAATTAGAGTCTTCGTACGAGCAGTACTTC	CASSQELESSYEQYF
NA	TRBV7-9	TRBJ2-2	NA	TGTGCCAGCAGAATCCTCCGCCCGGCAGGGGACAACACCGGGGAGCTGTTTTTT	CASRILRPAGDNTGELFF
NA	TRBV29-1	TRBJ1-2	NA	TGCAGCGTTTTAGGCGCTGATGGCTACACCTTC	CSVLGADGYTF
NA	TRBV27	TRBJ2-2	TRBD2	TGTGCCAGCAGTGGGGGACTAGCAACCGGGGAGCTGTTTTTT	CASSGGLATGELFF
NA	TRBV5-8	TRBJ2-7	NA	TGTGCCAGCAGCTTGATGCTTGAGAGTGCTCCCTACGAGCAGTACTTC	CASSLMLESAPYEQYF
NA	TRBV1	TRBJ2-7	NA	TGCACCAGCGCCCCACGAAAGGAAATACGGACTAGCGGGACCTACGAGCAGTACTTC	CTSAPRKEIRTSGTYEQYF
NA	TRBV6-1	TRBJ2-7	NA	TGTGCCAGCACTAATGGTATGTGGGGATACTACGAGCAGTACTTC	CASTNGMWGYYEQYF
NA	TRBV19	TRBJ2-7	TRBD2	TGTGCCAGTAGTTCAGCGGGAGGGAGAAACGAGCAGTACTTC	CASSSAGGRNEQYF
NA	TRBV2	TRBJ1-5	TRBD1	TGTGCCAGCAGTAACTTCGACAGGGTTGGTCAGCCCCAGCATTTT	CASSNFDRVGQPQHF
NA	TRBV28	TRBJ2-2	NA	TGTGCCAGCAGTCCCGGAGGGGCAGCGCCGGATACCGGGGAGCTGTTTTTT	CASSPGGAAPDTGELFF
NA	TRBV7-2	TRBJ2-5	TRBD2	TGTGCCAGCAGCTCCCCAAACTCTAGCGGGGATAGGGAGACCCAGTACTTC	CASSSPNSSGDRETQYF
NA	TRBV7-8	TRBJ2-1	NA	TGTGCCAGCAGCTCAGTATTTTCTGACTCTAGCTCCTACAATGAGCAGTTCTTC	CASSSVFSDSSSYNEQFF
once	TRBV6-1	TRBJ2-7	NA	TGTGCCAGCAGTACGGGTCGACTGGGTGAGCAGTACTTC	CASSTGRLGEQYF
NA	TRBV4-1	TRBJ2-1	NA	TGCGCCAGCAGCCCCCTATTGAACAATGAGCAGTTCTTC	CASSPLLNNEQFF
NA	TRBV5-8	TRBJ2-7	NA	TGTGCCAGCAGCTTGCGGGCAGGGTTCTACGAGCAGTACTTC	CASSLRAGFYEQYF
NA	TRBV6-1	TRBJ2-7	TRBD1	TGTGCCAGCAGTGAAAAGAGGACAGGGGCCCGCGCGTCTACCGAGCAGTACTTC	CASSEKRTGARASTEQYF
NA	TRBV7-2	TRBJ2-5	TRBD2	TGTGCCAGCAGCTGGCCACCGGGACTAGCGGGAGTTTTTGAAGAGACCCAGTACTTC	CASSWPPGLAGVFEETQYF
NA	TRBV7-8	TRBJ2-3	TRBD1	TGTGCCAGCAGCTCCCATGGGACAGGGGTTTTGACAGATACGCAGTATTTT	CASSSHGTGVLTDTQYF
NA	TRBV5-4	TRBJ2-7	TRBD1	TGTGCCAGCAGCTTGGAGGGACAGGGGGCCCAATCCTACGAGCAGTACTTC	CASSLEGQGAQSYEQYF
NA	TRBV7-7	TRBJ2-4	TRBD2	TGTGCCAGCAGCTTACAGATAAGCGGGGATATAGCCAAAAACATTCAGTACTTC	CASSLQISGDIAKNIQYF
NA	TRBV28	TRBJ2-1	NA	TGTGCCAGCAGTTTTCCCCCAATTAAAAAATACAATGAGCAGTTCTTC	CASSFPPIKKYNEQFF
NA	TRBV6-1	TRBJ1-2	NA	TGTGCCAGCAGTGAAGAGGGGCAGGATCCCTATGGCTACACCTTC	CASSEEGQDPYGYTF
NA	TRBV9	TRBJ2-1	TRBD2	TGTGCCAGCAGCGTAGTCGGGAGGGCCGGCGATGAGCAGTTCTTC	CASSVVGRAGDEQFF
NA	TRBV4-2	TRBJ2-1	TRBD2	TGTGCCAGCAGCCAAGAATCTAGCGGGAGTTTCAATGAGCAGTTCTTC	CASSQESSGSFNEQFF
NA	TRBV5-6	TRBJ2-5	NA	TGTGCCAGCAGCTTGGCCGTCCCAGCATGGGAGACCCAGTACTTC	CASSLAVPAWETQYF
NA	TRBV5-1	TRBJ2-3	TRBD1	TGCGCCAGCAGCTTGGAGCCAGGGGGCGAAGATACGCAGTATTTT	CASSLEPGGEDTQYF
NA	TRBV5-4	TRBJ2-5	TRBD1	TGTGCCAGCAGCTTGGAAGGGACAGGGTCTGTTCCCCAAGAGACCCAGTACTTC	CASSLEGTGSVPQETQYF
NA	TRBV13	TRBJ1-2	NA	TGTGCCAGCAGCGGGAGTAACTATGGCTACACCTTC	CASSGSNYGYTF
once	TRBV23-1	TRBJ2-2	TRBD1	TGCGCCAGCAGTCAATCGATGTACAGGGGCTTCACCGGGGAGCTGTTTTTT	CASSQSMYRGFTGELFF
NA	TRBV19	TRBJ2-7	NA	TGTGCCAGTAGTATAGCGGGGAAAACCTACGAGCAGTACTTC	CASSIAGKTYEQYF
NA	TRBV7-2	TRBJ2-1	TRBD2	TGTGCCAGCACCATAGGGACTAGCGGGGTCTATGAGCAGTTCTTC	CASTIGTSGVYEQFF
once	TRBV4-3	TRBJ1-1	NA	TGCGCCAGCAGCCAAGGCGGGGTAGGGGAGGGCGACACTGAAGCTTTCTTT	CASSQGGVGEGDTEAFF
NA	TRBV4-1	TRBJ2-3	NA	TGCGCCAGCAGCCCGTTGGGTAACACAGATACGCAGTATTTT	CASSPLGNTDTQYF
NA	TRBV5-6	TRBJ2-1	TRBD2	TGTGCCAGCAGCTTGGTATACGGGAGGAACAATGAGCAGTTCTTC	CASSLVYGRNNEQFF
NA	TRBV7-9	TRBJ1-4	TRBD1	TGTGCCAGCAGCCCCGAGGGACAGGGGGATGAAAAACTGTTTTTT	CASSPEGQGDEKLFF
NA	TRBV10-3	TRBJ2-5	TRBD2	TGTGCCATCAGTGAGTCGAAAGCTAGCGGGGCGGCCGTCTCAGAGACCCAGTACTTC	CAISESKASGAAVSETQYF
NA	TRBV28	TRBJ2-1	TRBD2	TGTGCCAGCAGTTTCTCGCCGGGAGGGTCCTACAATGAGCAGTTCTTC	CASSFSPGGSYNEQFF
NA	TRBV14	TRBJ2-7	NA	TGTGCCAGCAGCCACCTTACACAGATCTCAACAACCTACGAGCAGTACTTC	CASSHLTQISTTYEQYF
NA	TRBV11-2	TRBJ2-1	NA	TGTGCCAGCAGCTTTCTTCGCGGCTCCTACAATGAGCAGTTCTTC	CASSFLRGSYNEQFF
NA	TRBV4-1	TRBJ2-1	NA	TGCGCCAGCAGCCAAGATTTCGCGGCTAGCTCCTACAATGAGCAGTTCTTC	CASSQDFAASSYNEQFF
NA	TRBV27	TRBJ2-7	TRBD1	TGTGCCAGCAGTACCAGGGACAGGGGTTTACCTGACGAGCAGTACTTC	CASSTRDRGLPDEQYF
NA	TRBV28	TRBJ1-5	NA	TGTGCCAGCAGTTTCGGAAGACATCAGCCCCAGCATTTT	CASSFGRHQPQHF
NA	TRBV7-9	TRBJ2-3	NA	TGTGCCAGCGGTCCCGTAGGGACGAAAAATGCAGATACGCAGTATTTT	CASGPVGTKNADTQYF
once	TRBV5-5	TRBJ2-7	TRBD1	TGTGCCAGCAGCATGGGACAGGGAGGCGAGCAGTACTTC	CASSMGQGGEQYF
NA	TRBV29-1	TRBJ1-1	NA	TGCAGCGTTGAAGATTTGTTCCCTGAAGCTTTCTTT	CSVEDLFPEAFF
NA	TRBV10-2	TRBJ2-7	TRBD1	TGCGCCAGCAGGGGAAAAAGGACAGGGCGGTTAGCCTACGAGCAGTACTTC	CASRGKRTGRLAYEQYF
NA	TRBV9	TRBJ2-4	NA	TGTGCCAGCAGCGTAGGTTACCCCCCGGGTGGCAAAAACATTCAGTACTTC	CASSVGYPPGGKNIQYF
NA	TRBV27	TRBJ2-1	TRBD2	TGTGCCAGCAGCTCCGGGACTAGCGCCTACAATGAGCAGTTCTTC	CASSSGTSAYNEQFF
NA	TRBV29-1	TRBJ2-7	TRBD1	TGCAGCGTCCACCCGACAGGGGGAGACTACGAGCAGTACTTC	CSVHPTGGDYEQYF
few	TRBV6-1	TRBJ2-2	NA	TGTGCCAGCAGTGCCAGTGCCGAGACCGGGGAGCTGTTTTTT	CASSASAETGELFF